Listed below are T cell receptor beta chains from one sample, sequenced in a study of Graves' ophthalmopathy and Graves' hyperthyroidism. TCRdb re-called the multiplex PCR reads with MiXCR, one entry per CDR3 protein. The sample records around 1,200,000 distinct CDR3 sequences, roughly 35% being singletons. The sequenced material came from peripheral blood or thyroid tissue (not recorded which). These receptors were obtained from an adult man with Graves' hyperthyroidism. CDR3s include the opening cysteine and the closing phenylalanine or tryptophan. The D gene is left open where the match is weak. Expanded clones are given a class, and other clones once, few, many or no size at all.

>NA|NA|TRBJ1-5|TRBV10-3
CAISPVLQGGGQPQHF
TGTGCCATCAGCCCGGTTCTACAGGGCGGAGGTCAGCCCCAGCATTTT
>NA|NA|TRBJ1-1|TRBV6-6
CASKQGTEAFF
TGTGCCAGCAAACAGGGTACTGAAGCTTTCTTT
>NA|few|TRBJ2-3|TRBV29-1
CSVPSTDTQYF
TGCAGCGTTCCAAGCACAGATACGCAGTATTTT
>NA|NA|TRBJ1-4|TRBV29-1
CSVEGTRSLFF
TGCAGCGTTGAGGGCACCCGAAGTCTGTTTTTT
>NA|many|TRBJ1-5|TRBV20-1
CSARKASSSQPQHF
TGCAGTGCTAGAAAAGCAAGCTCCAGTCAGCCCCAGCATTTT
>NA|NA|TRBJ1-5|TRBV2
CASSAGVGDLYNQPQHF
TGTGCCAGCAGTGCGGGGGTTGGTGATCTATACAATCAGCCCCAGCATTTT
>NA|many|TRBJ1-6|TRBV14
CASSHPTPGRSSYNSPLHF
TGTGCCAGCAGCCATCCTACTCCGGGGCGAAGCTCCTATAATTCACCCCTCCACTTT
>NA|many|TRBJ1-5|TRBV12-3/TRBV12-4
CASRVWGGTQPQHF
TGTGCCAGCAGGGTATGGGGGGGCACTCAGCCCCAGCATTTT
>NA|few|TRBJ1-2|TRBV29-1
CSAGGYGYTF
TGCAGCGCCGGTGGGTATGGCTACACCTTC
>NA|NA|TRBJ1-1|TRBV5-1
CASSLGPPGTGEGTEAFF
TGCGCCAGCAGCTTGGGACCTCCGGGGACCGGGGAGGGCACTGAAGCTTTCTTT
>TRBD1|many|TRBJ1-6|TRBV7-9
CASSLFEDRNSPLHF
TGTGCCAGCAGCTTATTCGAGGACAGGAATTCACCCCTCCACTTT
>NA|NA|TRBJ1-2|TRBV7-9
CASSLGGRNRTF
TGTGCCAGCAGCTTAGGGGGACGGAATCGCACCTTC